This entry concerns a single T cell receptor (beta chain). The sample belongs to a study of blood T cell repertoires in COVID-19. Authors' processing steps: Scientists estimated how many nucleated cells there were by amplifying reference gene primers. The method was immunoSEQ multiplex PCR; TCRdb's version includes in-frame clones alone and lacks a portion of them. Clone size and the V and J calls come from that table; the DNA yielded D and trimming. Of roughly 230,000 clones in the sample, approximately 85% were seen once. The specimen was peripheral blood. This TCR was recovered from a man aged 50-60 years with COVID-19, enrolled during active disease.

CDR3 sequence: CASTLGQLNNSPLHF. CDR3 nucleotide sequence: TGCGCCAGCACCTTGGGACAGCTGAATAATTCACCCCTCCACTTT. The V call is TRBV10-2, the J call TRBJ1-6; 7 positions match TRBD1. Germline trimming cut 7 bases from V and 5 bases from J; bases unmatched to any gene: 8. This CDR3 is 15 amino acids long. From germline, CDR1 is WSHSY and CDR2 SAAADI.